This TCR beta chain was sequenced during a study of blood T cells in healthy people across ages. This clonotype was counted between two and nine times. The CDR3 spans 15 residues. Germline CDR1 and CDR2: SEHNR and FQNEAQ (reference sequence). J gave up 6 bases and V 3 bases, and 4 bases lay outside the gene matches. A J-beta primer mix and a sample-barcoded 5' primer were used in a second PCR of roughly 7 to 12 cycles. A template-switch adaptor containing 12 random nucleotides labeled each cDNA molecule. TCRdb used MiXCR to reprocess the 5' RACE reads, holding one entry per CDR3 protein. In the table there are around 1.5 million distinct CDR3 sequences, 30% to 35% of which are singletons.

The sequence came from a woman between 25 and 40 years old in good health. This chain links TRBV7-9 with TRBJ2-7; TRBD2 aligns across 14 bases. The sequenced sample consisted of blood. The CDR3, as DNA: TGTGCCAGCAGCTTGGGGACTAGCGGGGGCCTCGAGCAGTACTTC. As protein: CASSLGTSGGLEQYF.